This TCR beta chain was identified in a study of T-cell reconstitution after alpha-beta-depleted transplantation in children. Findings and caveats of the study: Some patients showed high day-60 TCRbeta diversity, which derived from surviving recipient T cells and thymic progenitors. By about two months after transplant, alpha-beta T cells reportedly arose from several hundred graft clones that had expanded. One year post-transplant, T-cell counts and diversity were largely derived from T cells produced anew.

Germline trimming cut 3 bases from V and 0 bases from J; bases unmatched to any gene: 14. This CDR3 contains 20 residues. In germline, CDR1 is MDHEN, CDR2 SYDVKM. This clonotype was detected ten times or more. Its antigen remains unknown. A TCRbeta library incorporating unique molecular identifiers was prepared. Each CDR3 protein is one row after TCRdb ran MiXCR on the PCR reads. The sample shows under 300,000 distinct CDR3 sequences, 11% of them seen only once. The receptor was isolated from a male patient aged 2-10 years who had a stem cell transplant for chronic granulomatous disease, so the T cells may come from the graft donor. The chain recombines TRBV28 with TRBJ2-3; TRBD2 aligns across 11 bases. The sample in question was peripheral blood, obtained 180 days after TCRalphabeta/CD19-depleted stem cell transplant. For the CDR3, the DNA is TGTGCCAGCAGTTTCCTTCGTAGCGGGAGGGCCGTCCCTAGCACAGATACGCAGTATTTT. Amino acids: CASSFLRSGRAVPSTDTQYF.